This TCR beta chain derives from a study of monozygotic twins with inflammatory bowel disease. Points from the study as a whole: No one strong IBD-associated signal or clonotype was supported.

The germline V gene encodes CDR1 DFQATT and CDR2 SNEGSKA (reference sequence). This CDR3 has 12 amino acids. Of note for this clonotype: The antigen remains unidentified.

Template switching was used to attach UMIs, which incorporated a 6-nucleotide sample barcode. From the 5' RACE reads, TCRdb lists one entry per CDR3 protein and no DNA. This table lists approximately 340,000 distinct CDR3 sequences. The TCR sequence derives from a human donor with ulcerative colitis or Crohn's disease, or a healthy co-twin of an affected twin (not recorded which). What was sequenced was blood. The gene calls are TRBV20-1 and TRBJ2-3; TCRdb indicates TRBD1, and absent DNA this call remains unverified. CDR3 loop: CSARAPSDTQYF.